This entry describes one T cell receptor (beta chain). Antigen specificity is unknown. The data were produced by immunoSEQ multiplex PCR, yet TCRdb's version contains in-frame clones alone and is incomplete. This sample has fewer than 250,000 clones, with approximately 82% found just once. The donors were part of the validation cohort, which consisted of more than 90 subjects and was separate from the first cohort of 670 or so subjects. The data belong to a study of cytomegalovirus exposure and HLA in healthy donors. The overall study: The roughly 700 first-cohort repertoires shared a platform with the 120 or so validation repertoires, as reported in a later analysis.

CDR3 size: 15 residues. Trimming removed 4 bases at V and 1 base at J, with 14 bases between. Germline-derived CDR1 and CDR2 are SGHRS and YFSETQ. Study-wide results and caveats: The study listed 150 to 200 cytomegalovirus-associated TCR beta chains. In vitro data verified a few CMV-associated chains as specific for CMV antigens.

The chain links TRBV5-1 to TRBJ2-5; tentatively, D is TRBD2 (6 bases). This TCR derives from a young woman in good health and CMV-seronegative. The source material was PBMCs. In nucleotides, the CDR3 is TGCGCCAGCAGCCCGGGACTTCCTGTCCAAGAGACCCAGTACTTC. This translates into CASSPGLPVQETQYF.